This section outlines one T cell receptor beta chain sequence together with its context. Its cognate antigen has yet to be identified. No per-base quality is available; no much larger clone lies one base away. This sample is drawn from a study of CD8 T cells in Susac syndrome (dated by TCRdb to between 2019 and 2020). Describing the broader study: Repertoire sequencing was used to test whether CD8+ T cell activation and differentiation in Susac syndrome was antigen driven. Clonality of the CD8+ T cell repertoire was compared between about a dozen healthy donors, approximately 14 Susac syndrome patients and approximately 16 multiple sclerosis patients.

V is shortened by 0 bases, J by 2 bases, and the region joining them spans 9 bases. Spanning cysteine to phenylalanine, the CDR3 consists of 15 amino acids. The CDR3 DNA has 45 bases and is translated from base 1. CDR1 and CDR2, looked up from the germline V gene, are SGHTS and YDEGEE. Overall study outcomes, separate from this receptor: The TCR sequencing and HLA analysis was acknowledged to have included a relatively small number of individuals.

High-throughput TCR beta sequencing profiled peripheral blood CD8+ and CD4+ T cells from healthy donors, Susac syndrome patients and multiple sclerosis patients. Healthy donors were age- and sex-matched controls. Bulk CD8+ and CD4+ T cells were purified by magnetic negative isolation, whereas CD8+ TEMRA cells were enriched by FACS. Blood was collected in EDTA tubes and processed within 24 hours, with PBMCs isolated through density gradient centrifugation. PBMCs intended for TCR sequencing were frozen in liquid nitrogen and were later thawed in a 37 degrees C water bath. The sorted or isolated CD4+, CD8+ and CD8+ TEMRA cells had a purity of 90% or higher. RNA was extracted using the RNeasy kit, and about 0.45 to 1 ug of the RNA was reverse transcribed with random hexamers. TCR beta CDR3 regions were amplified with the immunoSEQ multiplex PCR assay covering 54 Vbeta and 13 Jbeta segments. PCR amplification bias was corrected using a synthetic template baseline for primer optimization and computational correction. As for the original processing: Reads were assigned to V, D and J genes according to IMGT and analyzed in immunoSEQ Analyzer, with only productive sequences retained. Clonality was computed as one minus Shannon entropy normalized by log2 of the number of productive unique sequences. Public and private clones were assessed among the 100 most prevalent clones of each patient and control. Susac-specific clones were defined as absent from healthy and MS cohorts, over a thousand published viral clones and other ImmuneACCESS disease sequences. The public reads were run again by TCRdb, first through fastp at Q25 and then through MiXCR, and only productive beta chains were kept. Each entry is one CDR3 protein sequence, shown with its most common DNA and genes. The V and J calls, along with clone size, are taken from TCRdb and not from the paper's own processing. Within this sample are approximately 46,000 distinct CDR3 sequences, with around 93% of them counted one time only. The ten largest clonotypes hold around 0.45% of the sample.

What was sequenced was CD8+ T cells from PBMCs. The sequence was obtained from a human donor in good health. The chain couples TRBV5-8 to TRBJ2-1; the D gene is possibly TRBD2, with 6 bases matching. The CDR3 protein sequence reads: CASSLDGTPYNEQFF. The nucleotide sequence reads TGTGCCAGCAGCTTGGATGGGACTCCCTACAATGAGCAGTTCTTC.